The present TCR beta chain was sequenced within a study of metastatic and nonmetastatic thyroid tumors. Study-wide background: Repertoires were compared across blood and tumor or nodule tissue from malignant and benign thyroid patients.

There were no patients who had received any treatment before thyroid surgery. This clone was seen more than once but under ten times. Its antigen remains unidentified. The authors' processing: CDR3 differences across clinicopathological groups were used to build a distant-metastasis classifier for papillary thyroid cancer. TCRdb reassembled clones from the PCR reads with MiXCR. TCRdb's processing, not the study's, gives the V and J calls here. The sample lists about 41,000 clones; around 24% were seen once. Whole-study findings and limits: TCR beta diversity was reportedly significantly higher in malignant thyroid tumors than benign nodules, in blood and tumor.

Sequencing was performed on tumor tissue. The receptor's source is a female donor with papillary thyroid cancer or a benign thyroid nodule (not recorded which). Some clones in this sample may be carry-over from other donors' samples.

CDR3 sequence: CASSLQGPDTQYF. CDR3 DNA: TGTGCCAGTAGCTTACAGGGACCAGATACGCAGTATTTT. This chain links TRBV19 with TRBJ2-3; perhaps TRBD1 as D (6 bases). Germline V gene data show CDR1 as LNHDA and CDR2 as SQIVND (reference sequence). Trimming took off 6 bases at V and 4 bases at J, with 11 bases between the two ends. The CDR3 sequence is 13 residues long.